Presented here are 32 T cell receptor beta chains from one specimen sequenced in a study of post-analysis software for immune sequencing data. Study-wide results and limits: Relative to controls, patients had 5 or 6 TRBV segments at higher frequency, with TRBV5-6, TRBV5-1 and TRBV20-1 among these.

The antigens of these receptors remain unknown. TCR beta libraries were prepared from cDNA with unique molecular identifiers. TCRdb reprocessed the PCR reads with MiXCR, giving one entry per CDR3 protein. The table has around 190,000 distinct CDR3 sequences, over 25% seen once. Sequenced: blood. Receptors were obtained from a girl younger than 18 with multiple sclerosis.

The chain uses TRBV12-3 or TRBV12-4 and TRBJ1-5; D is perhaps TRBD1 (5 bases). This CDR3 is 15 amino acids long. The germline V and J ends were trimmed by 5 bases and 7 bases, with 18 bases remaining between them. CDR3 sequence: CASSPGDGVGQPQHF. The CDR3 coding sequence is TGTGCCAGCAGTCCGGGGGACGGGGTAGGGCAGCCCCAGCATTTT.

This clonotype has at least ten counts. The chain has TRBV4-1 and TRBJ2-7; 13 nucleotides match TRBD2. Germline lookup yields CDR1 MGHRA and CDR2 YSYEKL. V was clipped by 4 bases and J by 1 base; unmatched bases: 10. The CDR3 totals 18 residues. CDR3 coding DNA: TGCGCCAGCAGCCTAAGACTAGCGGGGGGCCCAAATTCCTACGAGCAGTACTTC. Protein: CASSLRLAGGPNSYEQYF.

V is TRBV11-2 and J is TRBJ2-6, with unresolved D. This CDR3 is built from 18 residues. V shed 8 bases and J shed 2 bases, with 22 bases lying between them. Per the germline V gene, CDR1 is SGHAT and CDR2 is FQNNGV. The CDR3 nucleotides read TGTGCCAGCGGAACCAAGGGCACACTGAGACCTGGGGCCAACGTCCTGACTTTC. Protein sequence: CASGTKGTLRPGANVLTF.

Worth noting for this clonotype: A read error may explain this, as a much larger clone is one base away. The chain links TRBV29-1 to TRBJ2-3, with TRBD2 matching 8 bases. The CDR3 is 13 residues long. CDR1 is SQVTM, CDR2 ANQGSEA, per germline. Losses at the gene ends were 4 bases for V and 2 bases for J; bases not matched to a gene: 2. CDR3 sequence: CSVASGLTDTQYF. CDR3 sequence (DNA): TGCAGCGTTGCTAGCGGGCTCACAGATACGCAGTATTTT.

The count of this clonotype is one. The chain combines TRBV12-3 or TRBV12-4 with TRBJ2-2; D possibly corresponds to TRBD1 (6 bases). The V gene lost 5 bases and the J gene lost 0 bases, with 13 bases spanning the gap. The length of the CDR3 is 16 residues. CDR3 nucleotides: TGTGCCAGCAGTACCTGGACAGCTACGAACACCGGGGAGCTGTTTTTT. Translated: CASSTWTATNTGELFF.

Comment on this clonotype: The conserved phenylalanine or tryptophan normally closing the CDR3 is absent here, so this likely arose from a read error. The rearrangement joins TRBV5-1 to TRBJ2-1, with 8 positions matching TRBD2. The V gene end was trimmed by 3 bases and the J gene end by 0 bases; junction bases not matched to a gene: 5. CDR1 is SGHRS and CDR2 is YFSETQ in the germline V gene. There are 16 residues in the CDR3. CDR3: CASSSSGGASYNEQFC. In nucleotides, the CDR3 is TGCGCCAGCAGCTCAAGCGGGGGAGCCTCCTACAATGAGCAGTTCTGC.

The V call is TRBV5-1, the J call TRBJ2-4; 7 nucleotides match TRBD2. In germline, CDR1 is SGHRS, CDR2 YFSETQ. Losses at the gene ends were 4 bases for V and 6 bases for J; bases not matched to a gene: 10. The CDR3 is 15 amino acids. CDR3 region: CASSPSGLAVNIQYF. The CDR3 coding sequence is TGCGCCAGCAGCCCATCGGGGCTAGCGGTAAACATTCAGTACTTC.

This clonotype showed up many times. J is TRBJ2-1 and V is TRBV6-4; 9 bases fit TRBD2. Germline CDR1 MRHNA, CDR2 SNTAGT. J was trimmed by 3 bases and V by 6 bases; bases with no gene match: 6. This CDR3 has 15 residues. In nucleotides, the CDR3 is TGTGCCAGCAGCCAGGAGACTAGCGGCTACAATGAGCAGTTCTTC. It translates to CASSQETSGYNEQFF.

The CDR3 DNA reads TGTGCCAGCAGCTTAACCCCGGCTAGCGGTTACAATGAGCAGTTCTTC. Amino acids: CASSLTPASGYNEQFF. V is TRBV7-2 and J is TRBJ2-1, with 7 bases that match TRBD2. The germline V gene encodes CDR1 SGHTA and CDR2 FQGNSA. The CDR3 has 16 amino acids. V shed 2 bases and J 4 bases; nucleotides not matched to a gene: 8.

This clonotype showed up many times. The gene calls are TRBV12-3 or TRBV12-4 and TRBJ2-7, with D perhaps matching TRBD1 (6 bases). The CDR3 extends over 13 amino acids. V lost 7 bases and J 2 bases, leaving 12 bases between the germline ends. CDR3 loop: CASTRDTPYEQYF. The CDR3 nucleotides read TGTGCCAGCACCCGGGACACCCCCTACGAGCAGTACTTC.

Ten or more counts support this clonotype. This sequence joins TRBV4-1 and TRBJ1-2, with 7 bases that match TRBD1. Germline CDR1 MGHRA, CDR2 YSYEKL. Trimming at V came to 2 bases and at J to 1 base, leaving 10 bases not matched to a gene. CDR3 length: 17 residues. CDR3 nucleotides: TGCGCCAGCAGCCAACAACTTACAGGGGCTTATAACTATGGCTACACCTTC. Its protein product is CASSQQLTGAYNYGYTF.

This clonotype was counted at least ten times. The gene calls are TRBV3-1 and TRBJ2-7, with D possibly called TRBD1 or TRBD2 (7 bases each). The V gene's germline CDR1 is LGHDT and CDR2 YNNKEL (reference sequence). The V gene lost 4 bases and the J gene lost 7 bases, with 14 bases spanning the gap. This CDR3 is built from 13 residues. The CDR3 is CASSLDREGEQYF. DNA of the CDR3: TGTGCCAGCAGCCTCGACAGGGAGGGGGAGCAGTACTTC.

This clonotype appeared many times. The CDR3: CASSLTGSGSYEQYF. The CDR3 region has the DNA TGCGCCAGCAGCCTCACAGGCTCGGGCTCCTACGAGCAGTACTTC. The chain employs TRBV5-1 and TRBJ2-7, with D possibly being TRBD1 (5 bases). There are 15 residues in the CDR3. The V end lost 4 bases, the J end lost 0 bases, and 14 bases lay between the germline ends. The germline CDR1 and CDR2 sequences are SGHRS and YFSETQ.

At least ten counts were recorded for this clonotype. V and J are TRBV15 and TRBJ2-4; D unclear. CDR3 length: 13 amino acids. CDR1 LNHNV and CDR2 YYDKDF come from the germline V gene (reference sequence). V lost 0 bases, J lost 13 bases, and 13 bases lay in between. This CDR3 reads CATSRDSKVWQYF. As DNA, the CDR3 is TGTGCCACCAGCAGAGATAGTAAGGTTTGGCAGTACTTC.

This clonotype has more than one count but fewer than ten. The rearrangement joins TRBV3-1 to TRBJ1-2, with D unclear. The CDR3 contains 11 residues. The V and J ends lost 6 bases and 8 bases respectively, with 10 bases between them. The germline CDR1 and CDR2 sequences are LGHDT and YNNKEL (reference sequence). The CDR3 DNA follows: TGTGCCAGCAGACAGAAAAGCGGCTACACCTTC. Translating it yields CASRQKSGYTF.

For this clonotype: A read error may produce the germline difference seen at one junction end. CDR3 in DNA: TGTGCCAGCAGTCAGGACACAGATGCGCAGTATTTT. This translates into CASSQDTDAQYF. The V gene is TRBV12-3 or TRBV12-4, the J gene TRBJ2-3; D is perhaps TRBD1 (5 bases). This CDR3 has 12 amino acids.

There are many counts of this clonotype. The chain joins TRBV7-8 to TRBJ2-6; D ambiguous. The CDR3 has 15 amino acids. V dropped 5 bases and J dropped 1 base, with 9 bases sitting between them. Germline V gene data show CDR1 as SGHVS and CDR2 as FQNEAQ. CDR3 protein: CASSEQPSGANVLTF. The CDR3 DNA reads TGTGCCAGCAGCGAGCAGCCATCTGGGGCCAACGTCCTGACTTTC. The full variable domain, with the rest looked up from reference TRBV7-8 and TRBJ2-6, is GAGVSQSPRYKVAKRGQDVALRCDPISGHVSLFWYQQALGQGPEFLTYFQNEAQLDKSGLPSDRFFAERPEGSVSTLKIQRTQQEDSAVYLCASSEQPSGANVLTFGAGSRLTVL.

Notes on this clonotype: A much larger clone is a single base away; this may be a read error. V and J are TRBV28 and TRBJ2-5; D is unresolved. This CDR3 has 12 residues. CDR1 is MDHEN and CDR2 is SYDVKM in the germline V gene. The CDR3 spells CAGSLNLETQYF. CDR3 coding DNA: TGTGCCGGCAGTCTAAACTTGGAGACCCAGTACTTC.

This clonotype was found a few times. At one boundary the junction diverges from the germline segment, which might be a read error. The chain recombines TRBV20-1 with TRBJ2-1; D not resolved. CDR1 is DFQATT, CDR2 SNEGSKA, per germline (reference sequence). This CDR3 spans 11 amino acids. The CDR3, as DNA: TGCAGTGCTAGCCCCTACGATGAGCAGTTCTTC. It specifies CSASPYDEQFF.

This clonotype was detected many times. The J gene is TRBJ2-7, the V gene TRBV10-3; D gene uncertain. The germline CDR1 and CDR2 sequences are ENHRY and SYGVKD. This CDR3 comprises 12 residues. Trimming took 8 bases from V and 7 from J, leaving 15 bases between them. DNA for the CDR3: TGTGCCATCGCCGAAGGCCGAAGGGAGCAGTACTTC. Residues: CAIAEGRREQYF.

This clonotype was counted many times. The rearrangement links TRBV30 to TRBJ2-7; no clear D gene. The J call may be wrong; the DNA end is better matched by TRBJ2-5. The CDR3 totals 14 residues. Germline V gives CDR1 GTSNPN, CDR2 SVGIG (reference sequence). The CDR3 spells CAWRTFGREETQYF. In nucleotides, the CDR3 is TGTGCCTGGCGAACCTTTGGACGTGAGGAGACCCAGTACTTC.

There are many counts of this clonotype. This chain joins TRBV5-1 and TRBJ2-7, with 9 bases identical to TRBD2. CDR1 is SGHRS, CDR2 YFSETQ, per germline. This CDR3 is 16 amino acids long. The V gene end was trimmed by 0 bases and the J gene end by 2 bases; junction bases not matched to a gene: 6. The CDR3 nucleotides are TGCGCCAGCAGCTTGGAGGTCGCTAGCGGGGCCTACGAGCAGTACTTC. As protein: CASSLEVASGAYEQYF.

The chain carries TRBV5-1 and TRBJ1-1; 9 bases agree with TRBD1. The J segment lost 1 base and the V segment lost 2 bases, leaving 3 bases of the junction unmatched. The CDR3 spans 15 residues. Germline assignment: CDR1 SGHRS and CDR2 YFSETQ. In DNA form, the CDR3 reads TGCGCCAGCAGCTTTCGGACAGGGGCGAACACTGAAGCTTTCTTT. Encoded protein: CASSFRTGANTEAFF.

CDR3 DNA sequence: TGTGCCAGCAGTTCACCTGCTAGCGGGCCGAACACCGGGGAGCTGTTTTTT. This codes for CASSSPASGPNTGELFF. The V and J genes are TRBV6-6 and TRBJ2-2, with 8 bases lining up with TRBD2. Germline CDR1 MNHNY, CDR2 SVGAGI (reference sequence). This CDR3 spans 17 amino acids. J lost 0 bases, V lost 4 bases, and 7 bases had no gene match.

This clonotype was picked up many times. The V call is TRBV11-2, the J call TRBJ2-7; unclear D gene. Germline lookup yields CDR1 SGHAT and CDR2 FQNNGV. Trimming cost V 0 bases and J 2 bases, with 11 bases left between them. The CDR3 is 15 amino acids. CDR3 sequence (DNA): TGTGCCAGCAGCTTAGATAGAGTCTCTACCTACGAGCAGTACTTC. As protein: CASSLDRVSTYEQYF.

The rearrangement uses TRBV3-1 and TRBJ1-2; 7 positions match TRBD1. This CDR3 is built from 13 residues. Germline CDR1 and CDR2: LGHDT and YNNKEL (reference sequence). The V and J ends lost 4 bases and 8 bases, in that order; junction bases with no gene match: 7. The chain's CDR3 is CASSPGGLAGYTF. CDR3 DNA: TGTGCCAGCAGCCCAGGGGGGTTAGCCGGCTACACCTTC.

This clonotype has just a few counts. The gene calls are TRBV18 and TRBJ1-1; 8 positions agree with TRBD1. Germline assignment: CDR1 KGHSH and CDR2 LQKENI. V dropped 6 bases and J dropped 5; count of bases not matched to a gene: 14. CDR3 length: 16 amino acids. CDR3 loop: CASSVGPIRGQTEAFF. The CDR3 DNA reads TGTGCCAGCTCCGTAGGCCCAATCAGGGGGCAGACTGAAGCTTTCTTT.

The chain is built from TRBV5-1 and TRBJ2-7; 7 bases are a match to TRBD1. Germline V gene lookup returns CDR1 SGHRS and CDR2 YFSETQ. CDR3 size: 16 residues. V lost 4 bases, J lost 2 bases, and 12 bases stayed unmatched. The CDR3 DNA is TGCGCCAGCAGCCTGCGTTTGGGACAGCCAACCTACGAGCAGTACTTC. It yields the protein CASSLRLGQPTYEQYF.

On this clonotype: Since a much larger clone is just one base distant, this may be a read error. The chain joins TRBV20-1 to TRBJ2-1, with D possibly TRBD2 on 5 matching bases. Near its end, the DNA agrees better with TRBJ2-7, so the J call may be wrong. The CDR3 totals 14 residues. CDR1 is DFQATT, CDR2 SNEGSKA, per germline (reference sequence). In DNA, the CDR3 is TGCAGTGCTAGAGATGGGAGCTCCTACAATGAGCAGTACTTC. Residues: CSARDGSSYNEQYF.

CDR3 bases: TGCGCCAGCCGGGCCACAGGCGGGAACACCGGGGAGCTGTTTTTT. It translates to CASRATGGNTGELFF. The V gene is TRBV5-1, the J gene TRBJ2-2; possibly TRBD1 for D (5 bases). Germline V lookup: CDR1 SGHRS, CDR2 YFSETQ. V was clipped by 7 bases and J by 1 base, with 14 bases between them. This CDR3 region has 15 residues.

The table lists this clonotype with a count of one. V usage is TRBV7-9 and J usage is TRBJ2-1; D might be TRBD1 or TRBD2, each matching 5 bases. Trimming took off 5 bases at V and 0 bases at J, with 11 bases between the two ends. Germline V gene lookup returns CDR1 SEHNR and CDR2 FQNEAQ (reference sequence). The CDR3 consists of 15 residues. The CDR3 sequence is CASSPRGRSYNEQFF. The CDR3 region has the DNA TGTGCCAGCAGCCCTAGGGGACGCTCCTACAATGAGCAGTTCTTC.

This chain uses TRBV29-1 with TRBJ2-1; D is possibly TRBD1 (5 bases). Looked up from germline, CDR1 is SQVTM and CDR2 is ANQGSEA. The CDR3 consists of 12 residues. Trimming pared 2 bases from V and 8 bases from J, leaving 10 bases between. The CDR3 sequence is CSVELVGDEQFF. The DNA for the CDR3 is TGCAGCGTTGAATTAGTAGGGGATGAGCAGTTCTTC.